This paragraph covers one T cell receptor beta chain sequence. Per the germline V gene, CDR1 is SGHRS and CDR2 is YFSETQ. The CDR3 consists of 17 residues. After removal of 4 bases from V and 2 bases from J, the junction contained 13 bases not matched to a gene. TCRdb called the 5' RACE reads again in MiXCR, with one record for every CDR3 protein. The sample records about 340,000 distinct CDR3 sequences, roughly 13% being singletons. This sample stems from a study of T-cell memory formation after mild COVID-19. The TCR was taken from a man in his late teens or twenties who had mild COVID-19 (a few samples of this study predate the infection). Cell type and time point are not known. The chain is built from TRBV5-1 and TRBJ2-3; TRBD1 matches at 7 bases. Sequenced: PBMCs or a T cell subset sorted from them (not recorded which). The CDR3 bases are TGCGCCAGCAGCACCGGAAGGGACAGCCGGGTCACAGATACGCAGTATTTT. It encodes CASSTGRDSRVTDTQYF.